Presented here are 31 T cell receptor beta chains from one specimen sequenced in a study of shared clonotypes between healthy human individuals. The protocol was immunoSEQ multiplex PCR, while the TCRdb copy is restricted to in-frame clones and leaves out a portion. This sample has 530,000 or so clones; about three quarters occur once, and the top ten carry about an eighth. The material sequenced was PBMCs. All receptors come from a woman aged 40 to 50 in good health. Some clones in this sample may be carry-over from other donors' samples.

The chain uses TRBV5-1 and TRBJ2-2, with a possible D match to TRBD1 (7 bases). V was pared by 10 bases and J by 5 bases, with 15 bases between. CDR1 and CDR2 (germline): SGHRS, YFSETQ. This CDR3 contains 13 residues. CDR3 coding DNA: TGCGCCGGAGGGGACAGAAGGACCGGGGAGCTGTTTTTT. Encoded protein: CAGGDRRTGELFF.

In regard to this clone: The same CDR3 is also encoded by other DNA sequences in this sample. J is TRBJ1-1 and V is TRBV29-1, with TRBD1 matching over 7 bases. Losses at the gene ends were 4 bases for V and 1 base for J; bases not matched to a gene: 3. Germline V gene data show CDR1 as SQVTM and CDR2 as ANQGSEA. CDR3 length equals 13 residues. The DNA for the CDR3 is TGCAGCGTTGGGGCAGGGGGGAACACTGAAGCTTTCTTT. It codes for CSVGAGGNTEAFF.

This rearrangement joins TRBV7-3 to TRBJ2-3, with TRBD1 as a possible D gene (5 bases). Germline lookup yields CDR1 SGHTA and CDR2 FQGTGA. Trimming cost V 0 bases and J 5 bases, with 15 bases left between them. The CDR3 length is 16 residues. In DNA, the CDR3 is TGTGCCAGCAGCTTAACCCCAGGGTCGGCTCAAGATACGCAGTATTTT. Translation gives CASSLTPGSAQDTQYF.

The rearrangement links TRBV7-8 to TRBJ2-7; D is perhaps TRBD2 (5 bases). Trimming removed 5 bases at V and 1 base at J, with 18 bases between. The germline CDR1 and CDR2 sequences are SGHVS and FQNEAQ. CDR3 size: 16 residues. CDR3 amino acids: CASSPDRASRSYEQYF. Here the CDR3 DNA reads TGTGCCAGCAGCCCCGATCGGGCTAGCAGATCCTACGAGCAGTACTTC. The variable domain in full, with the rest retrieved from reference TRBV7-8 and TRBJ2-7, is GAGVSQSPRYKVAKRGQDVALRCDPISGHVSLFWYQQALGQGPEFLTYFQNEAQLDKSGLPSDRFFAERPEGSVSTLKIQRTQQEDSAVYLCASSPDRASRSYEQYFGPGTRLTVT.

There are a few counts of this clone. The rearrangement uses TRBV27 and TRBJ1-5; D unresolved. Trimming removed 5 bases from V and 0 bases from J, with 2 bases in between. This CDR3 is built from 12 residues. Per germline, CDR1 MNHEY and CDR2 SMNVEV (reference sequence). This CDR3 is CASSDSNQPQHF. The CDR3 nucleotides read TGTGCCAGCAGTGATAGCAATCAGCCCCAGCATTTT.

In nucleotides, the CDR3 is TGTGCCTGGAGTGGCCTAGCGGGAAACAATGAGCAGTTCTTC. As protein: CAWSGLAGNNEQFF. This chain links TRBV30 with TRBJ2-1, with TRBD2 identical over 9 bases. The junction had 3 bases not matched to a gene; V was cut back by 1 base and J by 5 bases. The CDR3 sequence is 14 residues long. Looked up from germline, CDR1 is GTSNPN and CDR2 is SVGIG (reference sequence). The full variable domain, its missing parts supplied by reference TRBV30 and TRBJ2-1, is SQTIHQWPATLVQPVGSPLSLECTVEGTSNPNLYWYRQAAGRGLQLLFYSVGIGQISSEVPQNLSASRPQDRQFILSSKKLLLSDSGFYLCAWSGLAGNNEQFFGPGTRLTVL.

The chain carries TRBV19 and TRBJ2-7, with 7 nucleotides matching TRBD1. CDR1 is LNHDA, CDR2 SQIVND, per germline (reference sequence). This CDR3 is 19 amino acids long. The J segment lost 4 bases and the V segment lost 8 bases, leaving 26 bases of the junction unmatched. The CDR3 region is CASAITPPPDRQRGYEQYF. CDR3 bases: TGTGCCAGTGCCATCACCCCTCCCCCGGACAGGCAGAGGGGTTACGAGCAGTACTTC.

This chain joins TRBV5-3 and TRBJ2-6, with D unresolved. TRBV5-3 is designated an ORF whose function remains uncertain. The CDR3 runs to 16 residues. The V end lost 0 bases, the J end lost 0 bases, and 7 bases lay between the germline ends. The CDR3 nucleotides read TGTGCCAGAAGCTTGGCGCAGCCCTCTGGGGCCAACGTCCTGACTTTC. This encodes CARSLAQPSGANVLTF.

The V call is TRBV30, the J call TRBJ1-4; 7 positions agree with TRBD1. From germline, CDR1 is GTSNPN and CDR2 SVGIG (reference sequence). The CDR3 consists of 16 residues. J lost 4 bases, V lost 4 bases, and 12 bases had no gene match. CDR3 nucleotide sequence: TGTGCCTGGATAGAGGGACTCGGGACAGTTAATGAAAAACTGTTTTTT. Translation: CAWIEGLGTVNEKLFF.

This clone has a single count. The V call is TRBV6-6, the J call TRBJ1-2; TRBD1 aligns across 9 bases. The CDR3 runs to 16 residues. CDR1 MNHNY and CDR2 SVGAGI come from the germline V gene (reference sequence). Trimming took 6 bases from V and 6 from J; bases not matched to a gene: 14. The CDR3 DNA reads as TGTGCCAGCAGCCTTATCCTCGGACAGGGGTTGCATGGCTACACCTTC. Its protein is CASSLILGQGLHGYTF.

This clone was counted at least ten times. An end of the junction differs from the germline gene, which may be a read error. The CDR3 bases are TGTGCTAGCAGCTTAGGAGGACAGGGACAGACCCAGTACTTC. It encodes CASSLGGQGQTQYF. The chain links TRBV7-7 to TRBJ2-5, with 8 bases fitting TRBD1. CDR1 is SSHAT, CDR2 FNYEAQ, per germline (reference sequence). This CDR3 spans 14 amino acids.

The chain is built from TRBV6-1 and TRBJ1-3, with D possibly being TRBD1 (5 bases). V was cut by 7 bases and J by 2 bases, with 12 bases left in between. There are 14 residues in the CDR3. Germline CDR1 MNHNS, CDR2 SASEGT. The CDR3 region is CASTLGGAGNTIYF. The DNA of the CDR3 is TGTGCCAGCACCCTGGGAGGGGCTGGAAACACCATATATTTT.

This clone was detected only once. The genes are TRBV4-2 and TRBJ1-2; TRBD1 might be the D (5 bases). CDR3 size: 16 residues. CDR1 and CDR2 from the germline V gene are LGHNA and YNFKEQ. The V and J ends lost 0 bases and 4 bases respectively, with 15 bases between them. CDR3 residues: CASSQERGPTAYGYTF. The CDR3 region has the DNA TGTGCCAGCAGCCAAGAGAGGGGACCGACGGCCTATGGCTACACCTTC.

The rearrangement uses TRBV7-9 and TRBJ2-3, with a tentative D call TRBD2 (6 bases). The CDR3 is 14 residues long. The germline V gene has CDR1 SEHNR and CDR2 FQNEAQ (reference sequence). V lost 5 bases and J lost 2, with 11 bases in between. In DNA form, the CDR3 reads TGTGCCAGCAGCAATAGCGGCCCCACAGATACGCAGTATTTT. The encoded protein is CASSNSGPTDTQYF.

V is TRBV6-5 and J is TRBJ2-1; 7 bases map to TRBD2. CDR1 is MNHEY and CDR2 is SVGAGI in the germline V gene. J was trimmed by 7 bases and V by 2 bases; bases with no gene match: 8. The CDR3 is 15 residues long. CDR3 sequence: CASSYALAVGNEQFF. CDR3 in DNA: TGTGCCAGCAGTTACGCCCTAGCGGTTGGGAATGAGCAGTTCTTC.

The chain has TRBV30 and TRBJ1-3; tentative D call: TRBD1 (5 bases). The CDR3 is made up of 15 amino acids. Trimming took 0 bases from V and 6 from J, leaving 15 bases between them. Germline V lookup: CDR1 GTSNPN, CDR2 SVGIG (reference sequence). The CDR3 bases are TGTGCCTGGAGTGTGGGCAGGGAAGTAGAAAACACCATATATTTT. Residues: CAWSVGREVENTIYF.

The chain links TRBV5-1 to TRBJ2-3; a possible D gene is TRBD2 (5 bases). CDR3 size: 14 residues. Trimming removed 4 bases at V and 2 bases at J, with 11 bases between. CDR1 is SGHRS, CDR2 YFSETQ, per germline. CDR3 DNA: TGCGCCAGCAGCGGCGGGTCTCTCACAGATACGCAGTATTTT. Translation: CASSGGSLTDTQYF.

The chain recombines TRBV20-1 with TRBJ2-5; no firm D call. Trimming stripped 3 bases from V and 5 bases from J, with 7 bases between. The length of the CDR3 is 11 residues. CDR1 and CDR2 from the germline V gene are DFQATT and SNEGSKA (reference sequence). The CDR3, as DNA: TGCAGTGCTAGCTTCCTCGAGACCCAGTACTTC. Its translation is CSASFLETQYF.

The chain couples TRBV6-5 to TRBJ2-7; 9 nucleotides align to TRBD2. V was clipped by 10 bases and J by 4 bases; unmatched bases: 8. Germline V lookup: CDR1 MNHEY, CDR2 SVGAGI. The CDR3 has 13 residues. The CDR3 nucleotides read TGTGCCACAAGGCGGGAGGGCCGGTACGAGCAGTACTTC. The encoded protein is CATRREGRYEQYF.

The V gene is TRBV2, the J gene TRBJ2-2; D is ambiguous. Germline V gene lookup returns CDR1 SNHLY and CDR2 FYNNEI. The CDR3 is 15 amino acids. V lost 4 bases to trimming and J lost 5 bases, with 14 bases between them. The CDR3 loop reads CASSGVMGLTGELFF. CDR3 bases: TGTGCCAGCAGTGGGGTAATGGGTTTGACCGGGGAGCTGTTTTTT.

This clone showed up just once. The chain combines TRBV7-3 with TRBJ1-1, with a tentative D call TRBD1 (5 bases). V dropped 5 bases and J dropped 1 base, with 14 bases sitting between them. The germline V gene has CDR1 SGHTA and CDR2 FQGTGA. The CDR3 contains 15 residues. The CDR3 nucleotides are TGTGCCAGCAGCCCCTGGGGGGGTAGGAACACTGAAGCTTTCTTT. This encodes CASSPWGGRNTEAFF.

The chain carries TRBV6-6 and TRBJ1-3, with D hard to call. Trimming shortened V by 3 bases and J by 0 bases, and 9 bases separated the two germline ends. Germline CDR1 MNHNY, CDR2 SVGAGI (reference sequence). CDR3 length: 15 residues. The CDR3 here is CASSYPDGSGNTIYF. As DNA, the CDR3 is TGTGCCAGCAGTTATCCCGACGGCTCTGGAAACACCATATATTTT.

The gene calls are TRBV18 and TRBJ2-7; D might be TRBD1 (6 bases). Between the trimmed V and J ends, which lost 0 bases and 4 bases, there was a span of 16 bases. CDR1 and CDR2 from the germline V gene are KGHSH and LQKENI. The CDR3 length is 16 residues. The CDR3 nucleotides read TGTGCCAGCTCACCACCGTGGGCAGGGGAAACGTACGAGCAGTACTTC. As protein: CASSPPWAGETYEQYF.

This clone was recorded once. This chain joins TRBV5-8 and TRBJ2-7, with D uncertain. The germline gives CDR1 SGHTS, CDR2 YDEGEE. CDR3 length equals 14 residues. Trimming took 6 bases from V and 0 from J, leaving 13 bases between them. The CDR3 DNA sequence: TGTGCCAGCACCCCGGGCCAGGCCTCCTACGAGCAGTACTTC. This gives the protein CASTPGQASYEQYF.

The rearrangement links TRBV7-2 to TRBJ2-1, with 12 bases identical to TRBD2. Losses at the gene ends were 3 bases for V and 7 bases for J; bases not matched to a gene: 10. The germline gives CDR1 SGHTA, CDR2 FQGNSA. This CDR3 region has 17 residues. CDR3 loop: CASSLTLAGGPRNEQFF. As DNA, the CDR3 is TGTGCCAGCAGCTTGACTCTAGCGGGAGGGCCTCGGAATGAGCAGTTCTTC.

This clone was found a few times. The rearrangement joins TRBV19 to TRBJ1-1, with D possibly TRBD1 on 6 matching bases. Germline CDR1 and CDR2: LNHDA and SQIVND (reference sequence). Trimming removed 5 bases from V and 3 bases from J, with 13 bases in between. CDR3 length: 14 residues. CDR3 sequence (DNA): TGTGCCAGTAGTGTTTACCAGGGGTACACTGAAGCTTTCTTT. Translating gives CASSVYQGYTEAFF. The variable domain in full, with the rest retrieved from reference TRBV19 and TRBJ1-1, is DGGITQSPKYLFRKEGQNVTLSCEQNLNHDAMYWYRQDPGQGLRLIYYSQIVNDFQKGDIAEGYSVSREKKESFPLTVTSAQKNPTAFYLCASSVYQGYTEAFFGQGTRLTVV.

The V and J genes are TRBV5-1 and TRBJ2-1; D possibly corresponds to TRBD1 (6 bases). Between the trimmed V and J ends, which lost 2 bases and 9 bases, there was a span of 12 bases. This CDR3 comprises 13 residues. Germline V lookup: CDR1 SGHRS, CDR2 YFSETQ. The CDR3 protein is CASSLPTGSEQFF. The CDR3 DNA reads as TGCGCCAGCAGCTTACCTACAGGGAGTGAGCAGTTCTTC.

This chain links TRBV5-4 with TRBJ2-5; D is perhaps TRBD2 (6 bases). Trimming took 4 bases from V and 3 from J, leaving 13 bases between them. This CDR3 spans 14 amino acids. Per germline, CDR1 SGHNT and CDR2 YYREEE (reference sequence). DNA for the CDR3: TGTGCCAGCAGCCACCTGACGGGGGAAGAGACCCAGTACTTC. Encoded protein: CASSHLTGEETQYF.

This sequence joins TRBV11-2 and TRBJ2-3; D may be TRBD2 (6 bases). V was pared by 0 bases and J by 2 bases, with 24 bases between. Germline V gene sequence: CDR1 SGHAT, CDR2 FQNNGV. The CDR3 length is 20 residues. The CDR3 spells CASSLDLDIWGLSTTDTQYF. The CDR3 DNA follows: TGTGCCAGCAGCTTAGATCTGGATATATGGGGACTTTCAACCACAGATACGCAGTATTTT.

This clone was counted only a few times. The V gene is TRBV4-1, the J gene TRBJ2-1; D gene unclear. The CDR3 is made up of 14 amino acids. In germline, CDR1 is MGHRA, CDR2 YSYEKL. The V end was cut by 4 bases, the J end by 10 bases, with 17 bases between. The CDR3 protein is CASSPILRAKEQFF. The DNA of the CDR3 is TGCGCCAGCAGCCCAATTCTAAGGGCCAAAGAGCAGTTCTTC.

The CDR3 protein is CASSTLAADTGELFF. Here the CDR3 DNA reads TGTGCCAGCAGTACACTAGCCGCGGACACCGGGGAGCTGTTTTTT. The chain joins TRBV28 to TRBJ2-2; D is perhaps TRBD2 (6 bases). V lost 5 bases and J lost 3, with 13 bases in between. From germline, CDR1 is MDHEN and CDR2 SYDVKM. The CDR3 has 15 residues. Filled out from reference TRBV28 and TRBJ2-2, the complete variable domain reads DVKVTQSSRYLVKRTGEKVFLECVQDMDHENMFWYRQDPGLGLRLIYFSYDVKMKEKGDIPEGYSVSREKKERFSLILESASTNQTSMYLCASSTLAADTGELFFGEGSRLTVL.